This T cell receptor (beta chain) originates from a study of T cell responses to AZD1222 COVID-19 vaccine. Profiled with immunoSEQ multiplex PCR; TCRdb holds only in-frame clones, not every one. Of 120,000 to 150,000 clones listed, approximately 88% are singletons. Study-wide results and limits: Repertoire sampling was restricted to post-peak T cell response timepoints. Nearly half of spike-specific TCRs reportedly go after variant regions that carry no mutations.

This CDR3 has 13 residues. Per germline, CDR1 ENHRY and CDR2 SYGVKD. The trim removed 7 bases at V and 3 bases at J, leaving 3 bases unmatched. Remarks on this clone: The antigen remains unidentified.

This sample comprised peripheral blood, obtained 28 days after the second dose of the MenACWY control vaccine. The chain has TRBV10-3 and TRBJ2-7; 10 bases are shared with TRBD1. The sequence derives from an adult who received the MenACWY meningococcal vaccine as a control. CDR3 DNA sequence: TGTGCCATCACAGGGACAGGGGTCTACGAGCAGTACTTC. As protein: CAITGTGVYEQYF.